The 28 T cell receptor beta chains reported below all come from one sample, sequenced in a study of chemoradiotherapy in HPV16-positive cancers. The method was immunoSEQ multiplex PCR; TCRdb's version includes in-frame clones alone and lacks a portion of them. The sample gives some 30,000 clones, 84% of which show up once; around 5.1% is in the top ten. The sample here was blood, taken from a patient who underwent chemoradiotherapy. Receptors were obtained from a human donor with HPV-associated anogenital cancer.

The V and J genes are TRBV7-9 and TRBJ2-5, with D possibly TRBD1 on 6 matching bases. This CDR3 spans 14 amino acids. Germline CDR1 and CDR2: SEHNR and FQNEAQ (reference sequence). The V and J ends lost 5 bases and 5 bases respectively, with 15 bases between them. The DNA for the CDR3 is TGTGCCAGCAGCCACAGGGTGGATTGGGAGACCCAGTACTTC. Translating gives CASSHRVDWETQYF.

The V call is TRBV6-1, the J call TRBJ1-5, with TRBD1 matching 9 bases. This CDR3 spans 16 amino acids. Germline-derived CDR1 and CDR2 are MNHNS and SASEGT. After removal of 4 bases from V and 5 bases from J, the junction contained 9 bases not matched to a gene. CDR3 nucleotide sequence: TGTGCCAGCAGTGCATCGACAGGGGGAGGATATCAGCCCCAGCATTTT. Translation gives CASSASTGGGYQPQHF.

This rearrangement joins TRBV4-1 to TRBJ1-4; D might be TRBD1 (6 bases). The V end lost 0 bases, the J end lost 8 bases, and 10 bases lay between the germline ends. The CDR3 loop spans 14 amino acids. Per the germline V gene, CDR1 is MGHRA and CDR2 is YSYEKL. This chain's CDR3 is CASSQDWGLEKLFF. For the CDR3, the DNA is TGCGCCAGCAGCCAAGATTGGGGGCTGGAAAAACTGTTTTTT.

The chain joins TRBV19 to TRBJ2-1; D uncertain. V lost 2 bases to trimming and J lost 3 bases, with 5 bases between them. This CDR3 is built from 13 residues. The germline CDR1 and CDR2 sequences are LNHDA and SQIVND (reference sequence). In nucleotides, the CDR3 is TGTGCCAGTAGTATAAGACACTACAATGAGCAGTTCTTC. Its translation: CASSIRHYNEQFF.

This clone has only one observation. The chain couples TRBV5-1 to TRBJ2-3, with D hard to call. This CDR3 is 12 amino acids long. Trimming cost V 0 bases and J 5 bases, with 4 bases left between them. Germline V gene sequence: CDR1 SGHRS, CDR2 YFSETQ. The CDR3 coding sequence is TGCGCCAGCAGCTTGGCGTTAGATACGCAGTATTTT. Its translation: CASSLALDTQYF.

In its sample, this clone was seen once. The chain combines TRBV5-1 with TRBJ2-3; 10 positions match TRBD1. The germline gives CDR1 SGHRS, CDR2 YFSETQ. This CDR3 spans 16 amino acids. V shed 4 bases, J shed 5 bases, and the junction held 10 bases outside the gene matches. The CDR3 DNA is TGCGCCAGCAGCCCACCCCGAGGGGACAGGGGAGATACGCAGTATTTT. Translation gives CASSPPRGDRGDTQYF.

V is TRBV5-8 and J is TRBJ1-3; D not certain. CDR1 is SGHTS, CDR2 YDEGEE, per germline. Trimming removed 5 bases at V and 2 bases at J, with 14 bases between. The CDR3 runs 15 residues. CDR3 in DNA: TGTGCCAGCAGTGATACAGCGATTACTGGAAACACCATATATTTT. This codes for CASSDTAITGNTIYF.

This chain connects TRBV5-5 to TRBJ1-2, with 12 bases lining up with TRBD1. V lost 6 bases and J lost 7; bases outside the gene matches: 13. The CDR3 is 16 residues long. The germline gives CDR1 SGHKS, CDR2 YYEKEE (reference sequence). CDR3 in amino acids: CASIPDPGQGALGYTF. The DNA for the CDR3 is TGTGCCAGCATACCCGATCCGGGACAGGGGGCGCTTGGCTACACCTTC.

This CDR3 is CASRQGLGNGYTF. The CDR3 DNA sequence: TGTGCCAGCAGACAGGGACTCGGGAATGGCTACACCTTC. The gene calls are TRBV6-1 and TRBJ1-2; possible D gene TRBD1, 6 bases. Germline V lookup: CDR1 MNHNS, CDR2 SASEGT. The V end lost 6 bases, the J end lost 6 bases, and 14 bases lay between the germline ends. The CDR3 spans 13 residues.

V gene TRBV19 combines with J gene TRBJ1-2; TRBD1 matches 9 bases. Per the germline V gene, CDR1 is LNHDA and CDR2 is SQIVND (reference sequence). Losses at the gene ends were 3 bases for V and 5 bases for J; bases not matched to a gene: 1. There are 13 residues in the CDR3. The CDR3 DNA follows: TGTGCCAGTAGTATGGGACAGGGTTATGGCTACACCTTC. Translated, it gives CASSMGQGYGYTF.

The chain links TRBV5-1 to TRBJ1-4, with TRBD1 matching over 7 bases. From germline, CDR1 is SGHRS and CDR2 YFSETQ. J gave up 0 bases and V 7 bases, and 9 bases lay outside the gene matches. The CDR3 has 16 residues. The CDR3 spells CASRRQGIATNEKLFF. CDR3 sequence (DNA): TGCGCCAGCCGTCGACAGGGAATTGCAACTAATGAAAAACTGTTTTTT.

The chain uses TRBV27 and TRBJ1-2, with a weak D call TRBD1 (5 bases). CDR1 is MNHEY, CDR2 SMNVEV, per germline (reference sequence). V was clipped by 6 bases and J by 4 bases, with 9 bases between them. This CDR3 is 12 amino acids long. The CDR3 coding sequence is TGTGCCAGCAGAGGACAAGCCTATGGCTACACCTTC. Its translation: CASRGQAYGYTF.

The CDR3 DNA follows: TGTGCCAGCAGCTTAGCGGTCTCCTACAATGAGCAGTTCTTC. Its translation is CASSLAVSYNEQFF. This chain links TRBV11-2 with TRBJ2-1; D is unclear. There are 14 residues in the CDR3. The germline V gene encodes CDR1 SGHAT and CDR2 FQNNGV. V lost 1 base, J lost 0 bases, and 4 bases lay in between.

V usage is TRBV18 and J usage is TRBJ1-1; TRBD1 aligns across 11 bases. V lost 0 bases to trimming and J lost 6 bases; unmatched junction nucleotides: 6. CDR1 KGHSH and CDR2 LQKENI come from the germline V gene. The CDR3 extends over 16 amino acids. The CDR3 sequence: CASSPPRTGGLSEAFF. Written as DNA, the CDR3 is TGTGCCAGCTCACCACCGCGGACAGGGGGCCTCTCTGAAGCTTTCTTT.

This clone was seen a few times. The chain is built from TRBV2 and TRBJ2-3; a possible D gene is TRBD2 (5 bases). Trimming removed 6 bases at V and 8 bases at J, with 12 bases between. Germline CDR1 SNHLY, CDR2 FYNNEI. The CDR3 has 12 residues. This chain's CDR3 is CASRGIGGTQYF. In nucleotides, the CDR3 is TGTGCCAGCAGAGGCATAGGAGGTACGCAGTATTTT.

This chain joins TRBV7-8 and TRBJ1-4, with 7 bases aligning to TRBD1. CDR3 length: 16 residues. The trim removed 1 base at V and 3 bases at J, leaving 5 bases unmatched. Germline CDR1 SGHVS, CDR2 FQNEAQ. The CDR3 region is CASSLEGGQPNEKLFF. Here the CDR3 DNA reads TGTGCCAGCAGCTTAGAAGGGGGACAGCCTAATGAAAAACTGTTTTTT.

The chain uses TRBV7-2 and TRBJ1-5; possibly TRBD1 for D (6 bases). Germline V gene sequence: CDR1 SGHTA, CDR2 FQGNSA. CDR3 length: 15 amino acids. V lost 1 base, J lost 4 bases, and 11 bases lay in between. CDR3 sequence reads: CASSLVGTGNQPQHF. The CDR3 region has the DNA TGTGCCAGCAGCTTAGTGGGAACAGGGAATCAGCCCCAGCATTTT.

The rearrangement uses TRBV29-1 and TRBJ2-3; the D is unclear. Between the trimmed V and J ends, which lost 4 bases and 4 bases, there was a span of 9 bases. CDR3 size: 12 residues. CDR1 and CDR2 from the germline V gene are SQVTM and ANQGSEA. As DNA, the CDR3 is TGCAGCGTTGTGATCAATGCAGATACGCAGTATTTT. Its translation: CSVVINADTQYF.

The chain uses TRBV27 and TRBJ1-2; 8 nucleotides match TRBD1. CDR3 length equals 15 residues. J was trimmed by 0 bases and V by 3 bases; bases with no gene match: 3. CDR1 is MNHEY and CDR2 is SMNVEV in the germline V gene (reference sequence). The CDR3 DNA reads TGTGCCAGCAGTTTTCAGGGACAGGCTAACTATGGCTACACCTTC. Its translation: CASSFQGQANYGYTF.

The rearrangement links TRBV27 to TRBJ1-4; 8 bases line up with TRBD1. Germline V gives CDR1 MNHEY, CDR2 SMNVEV (reference sequence). The J segment lost 0 bases and the V segment lost 5 bases, leaving 14 bases of the junction unmatched. The CDR3 has 19 amino acids. The CDR3 nucleotides are TGTGCCAGCAGTCCATATAGCAGGACAGGGCCTACAACTAATGAAAAACTGTTTTTT. Protein: CASSPYSRTGPTTNEKLFF. Full variable domain (rest looked up from reference TRBV27 and TRBJ1-4): EAQVTQNPRYLITVTGKKLTVTCSQNMNHEYMSWYRQDPGLGLRQIYYSMNVEVTDKGDVPEGYKVSRKEKRNFPLILESPSPNQTSLYFCASSPYSRTGPTTNEKLFFGSGTQLSVL.

In its sample, this clone was seen a few times. As DNA, the CDR3 is TGTGCCAGCAGTTTGGGACACGCGGGTTCACCCCTCCACTTT. The encoded protein is CASSLGHAGSPLHF. This chain uses TRBV27 with TRBJ1-6, with D possibly TRBD1 on 6 matching bases. The germline V gene encodes CDR1 MNHEY and CDR2 SMNVEV (reference sequence). The CDR3 contains 14 residues. V gave up 3 bases and J gave up 9 bases, with 12 bases separating them.

The chain carries TRBV2 and TRBJ1-6; 10 positions match TRBD1. The CDR3 runs to 14 residues. CDR1 is SNHLY and CDR2 is FYNNEI in the germline V gene. V shed 5 bases and J 9 bases; nucleotides not matched to a gene: 4. The CDR3 loop reads CASSPGQGSSPLHF. The DNA for the CDR3 is TGTGCCAGCAGTCCGGGACAGGGGAGTTCACCCCTCCACTTT.

The chain has TRBV5-6 and TRBJ1-2; 7 nucleotides align to TRBD1. The CDR3 sequence is 18 residues long. Germline V gene lookup returns CDR1 SGHDT and CDR2 YYEEEE. Germline trimming cut 0 bases from V and 1 base from J; bases unmatched to any gene: 12. The CDR3 loop reads CASSLEQGGITLNYGYTF. The CDR3 DNA follows: TGTGCCAGCAGCTTGGAGCAGGGGGGGATAACTCTTAACTATGGCTACACCTTC.

This clone was observed a few times. This sequence joins TRBV5-6 and TRBJ1-2; tentatively, D is TRBD1 (5 bases). The germline CDR1 and CDR2 sequences are SGHDT and YYEEEE. The CDR3 totals 14 residues. The V and J ends lost 0 bases and 7 bases respectively, with 13 bases between them. Here the CDR3 DNA reads TGTGCCAGCAGCTTGGCGACTGGGGGAGGTGGCTACACCTTC. Translation: CASSLATGGGGYTF.

The CDR3 reads CASSLSRINYGYTF. Here the CDR3 DNA reads TGCGCCAGCAGCTTGTCCAGGATTAACTATGGCTACACCTTC. J is TRBJ1-2 and V is TRBV5-1; no definite D call. The CDR3 is made up of 14 amino acids. V was trimmed by 1 base and J by 1 base, leaving 8 bases between them. Germline lookup yields CDR1 SGHRS and CDR2 YFSETQ.

The J gene is TRBJ2-3, the V gene TRBV7-9, with a possible D match to TRBD1 (5 bases). The CDR3 totals 15 residues. The V gene's germline CDR1 is SEHNR and CDR2 FQNEAQ (reference sequence). Trimming stripped 5 bases from V and 2 bases from J, with 14 bases between. CDR3 nucleotides: TGTGCCAGCAGCCGAACTACAGGTTTCACAGATACGCAGTATTTT. Amino acids: CASSRTTGFTDTQYF.

The V gene is TRBV19, the J gene TRBJ1-2, with D maybe TRBD1 (6 bases). Germline values: CDR1 LNHDA, CDR2 SQIVND (reference sequence). The CDR3 has 16 residues. Deletions cut 6 bases from V and 4 bases from J, with 21 bases between. CDR3 coding DNA: TGTGCCAGTAGCCCCACCTTTGGGGGCAGTGGCTATGGCTACACCTTC. Residues: CASSPTFGGSGYGYTF.

The rearrangement joins TRBV19 to TRBJ2-5, with D possibly TRBD1 on 6 matching bases. This CDR3 contains 13 residues. Trimming removed 3 bases at V and 5 bases at J, with 10 bases between. Germline CDR1 is LNHDA and CDR2 is SQIVND (reference sequence). CDR3 coding DNA: TGTGCCAGTAGTATCACAGGGTGGGAGACCCAGTACTTC. As protein: CASSITGWETQYF.